Included here is one T cell receptor beta chain sequence, with context. The source of the sample is a study of cytomegalovirus exposure and HLA in healthy donors. The CDR3 is 14 amino acids. V lost 1 base, J lost 3 bases, and 12 bases lay in between. Germline CDR1 is SQVTM and CDR2 is ANQGSEA. Primers for the PCR totalled 60 Vbeta and 13 Jbeta. Some clones are missing from TCRdb's copy, which holds only in-frame ones; the method was immunoSEQ multiplex PCR. Among 75,000 to 100,000 clones listed, about 70% were seen once. Input material: PBMCs. The TCR originated in a female donor in good health and CMV-seropositive. The genes are TRBV29-1 and TRBJ1-2; D gene unclear. The CDR3 coding sequence is TGCAGCGTTGAAGCGAAGTCTATCGACTATGGCTACACCTTC. This gives the protein CSVEAKSIDYGYTF.